The source of this T cell receptor beta chain is a study of long-term antiretroviral therapy in people with HIV. V was trimmed by 0 bases and J by 4 bases, leaving 13 bases between them. CDR1 and CDR2 from the germline V gene are MNHNS and SASEGT. The CDR3 loop spans 17 amino acids. At survey level, the immunoSEQ assay was run in its v3.0 version. Measured with immunoSEQ multiplex PCR; TCRdb has only the in-frame clones, and not every one. The data contain roughly 33,000 clones, around three quarters of them singletons. Details on this clone: What it binds is not known.

Study-level points and caveats: Clones that had undergone expansion before ART dominated the repertoire at all time points.

The sequence derives from a woman aged 45-65 years with HIV. The chain joins TRBV6-1 to TRBJ1-6; TRBD1 is a possible D gene (5 bases). The sequences come from unsorted PBMCs, collected 2 years after starting antiretroviral therapy. CDR3 sequence: CASSEAWGRTYNSPLHF. CDR3 DNA sequence: TGTGCCAGCAGTGAAGCGTGGGGACGGACATATAATTCACCCCTCCACTTT.